A selection of T cell receptor beta chains follows, all from one sample in a study of T cells after yellow fever vaccination. TCRdb processed the 5' RACE reads anew with MiXCR; each CDR3 protein has one entry. The sample lists 620,000 or so distinct CDR3 sequences, around a sixth seen once, with 15% to 20% in the top ten. The specimen comprised PBMCs, sampled 5 to 6 days after the first yellow fever vaccination. The source of these receptors is a man younger than 35 who received the YFV17D yellow fever vaccine. The CDR3 runs from the conserved cysteine through the conserved F or W. The D gene is left open where the match is weak. For some rows the clone size is stated as once, few or many, or as a class when expanded; others skip it.

.	TRBV28	TRBJ2-3	few	TGTGCCAGCAGTCCAGAGGACAGCACAGATACGCAGTATTTT	CASSPEDSTDTQYF
.	TRBV9	TRBJ1-2	few	TGTGCCAGCAGCCCACAACACCAGGGGAATGGCTACACCTTC	CASSPQHQGNGYTF
.	TRBV6-5	TRBJ2-4	.	TGTGCCAGCAGTTACTCTCGTTCGTTAGCCAAAAACATTCAGTACTTC	CASSYSRSLAKNIQYF
.	TRBV6-1	TRBJ1-2	few	TGTGCCAGCGGGAAAGGACAGATGGCTTATGGCTACACCTTC	CASGKGQMAYGYTF
TRBD1	TRBV12-3/TRBV12-4	TRBJ2-1	few	TGTGCCAGCAGTAACCGGGACAGGGGGCGGAATGAGCAGTTCTTC	CASSNRDRGRNEQFF
.	TRBV6-1	TRBJ2-5	few	TGTGCCAGCAGGGGGTCCCACCAAGAGACCCAGTACTTC	CASRGSHQETQYF
.	TRBV4-2	TRBJ2-2	.	TGTGCCAGCAGCCTGAGACCCCTTGGATTCGGAGGACAGATCGGGGAGCTGTTTTTT	CASSLRPLGFGGQIGELFF
.	TRBV5-3	TRBJ2-6	.	TGTGCCATGAGCCCGGGACTCCCCGGGGCCAACGTCCTGACTTTC	CAMSPGLPGANVLTF
TRBD2	TRBV5-1	TRBJ2-5	.	TGCGCCAGCAGCATACCTAGCGGGGGCGAGGGAGAGACCCAGTACTTC	CASSIPSGGEGETQYF
.	TRBV15	TRBJ2-7	few	TGTGCCACCAGCAGAGGAGGGCAAACCTACGAGCAGTACTTC	CATSRGGQTYEQYF
.	TRBV15	TRBJ1-5	.	TGTCACACCAGCAGAGATTGGGCAGGGAATCAGCCCCAGCATTTT	CHTSRDWAGNQPQHF
TRBD1	TRBV20-1	TRBJ2-2	few	TGCAGTGCTAGGACAGGGGTCGGGGAGCTGTTTTTT	CSARTGVGELFF
.	TRBV10-3	TRBJ2-7	.	TGTGCCATCAGTCCCGGGACACAGGCCAACGAGCAGTACTTC	CAISPGTQANEQYF
.	TRBV28	TRBJ2-3	many	TGTGCCAGCAGTTGGGAGTATACGCAGTATTTT	CASSWEYTQYF
TRBD1	TRBV13	TRBJ1-1	.	TGTGCCAGCAGCTTATTGGCAGGGGGGCGTTTCACTGAAGCTTTCTTT	CASSLLAGGRFTEAFF
.	TRBV9	TRBJ2-1	.	TGTGCCAGCGCTTTGGCGGCGCAGGAGGGGTGGAACAATGAGCAGTTCTTC	CASALAAQEGWNNEQFF
TRBD1	TRBV12-3/TRBV12-4	TRBJ1-2	.	TGTGCCAGCCCCGGGACAGGAGGCTACACCTTC	CASPGTGGYTF
TRBD1	TRBV7-9	TRBJ2-2	.	TGTGCCACTCTCCCCGGGACAGGGGTGGCCGGGGAGCTGTTTTTT	CATLPGTGVAGELFF
TRBD1	TRBV5-1	TRBJ1-6	few	TGCGCCAGCGGGACAGGGAGCTCCTATAATTCACCCCTCCACTTT	CASGTGSSYNSPLHF
TRBD1	TRBV19	TRBJ1-1	.	TGTGCCAGTAGGGCCCGGGACAGCCTGAACACTGAAGCTTTCTTT	CASRARDSLNTEAFF
TRBD1	TRBV25-1	TRBJ1-2	few	TGTGCCAGCAGTGGTTCCCGCTATGGACAGGTCCACTATGGCTACACCTTC	CASSGSRYGQVHYGYTF
.	TRBV5-1	TRBJ1-3	many	TGTGCCAGCAGCTTAACTGATTCTGGAAACACCATATATTTT	CASSLTDSGNTIYF
.	TRBV4-1	TRBJ1-6	.	TGCGCCAGCAGCACCTCGACGGGGTATAATTCACCCCTCCACTTT	CASSTSTGYNSPLHF